These T cell receptor beta chains were read from a single sample in a study of human T cells and chemical hapten exposure. MiXCR was run by TCRdb on the RACE reads, yielding one entry per CDR3 protein. The data show approximately 60,000 distinct CDR3 sequences, over 9% seen once. The source was whole blood, collected in connection with sensitization to the hapten diphenylcyclopropenone (DPC). These receptors were collected from a man aged 35 to 55 with alopecia areata. Some clones in this sample may be carry-over from other donors' samples. The CDR3 runs from the conserved cysteine through the conserved F or W. Clone size is given for some rows only: seen once, a few or many times, or a class if the clone is expanded.

j_gene | v_gene | abundance | CDR3aa
TRBJ2-7 | TRBV6-6 | . | CASSERVSYEQYF
TRBJ2-1 | TRBV6-5 | . | CASKNRPARTSSYNEQFF
TRBJ2-6 | TRBV27 | few | CASSWGGGANVLTF
TRBJ2-1 | TRBV5-1 | many | CASSPGLAGAYNEQFF
TRBJ2-7 | TRBV9 | few | CASSSGGNYEQYF
TRBJ1-3 | TRBV5-5 | many | CASSLPPGDPLYF
TRBJ2-1 | TRBV5-1 | many | CASSPEAGGLSEQFF
TRBJ2-4 | TRBV27 | . | CASSSLKGAKNIQYF
TRBJ1-2 | TRBV16 | many | CASSQSIRAGYTF
TRBJ2-7 | TRBV2 | few | CASNHNYEQYF
TRBJ2-7 | TRBV28 | few | CASRYRDRGYEQYF
TRBJ2-1 | TRBV20-1 | . | CSAMDPTSGTTYNEQFF
TRBJ2-3 | TRBV12-3/TRBV12-4 | . | CASSLIAGEADTQYF
TRBJ2-5 | TRBV5-1 | few | CASSLGPRGLETQYF
TRBJ1-1 | TRBV4-3 | few | CASSQSTGQGNTEAFF
TRBJ2-3 | TRBV6-2/TRBV6-3 | many | CASTLAGVTDTQYF
TRBJ2-7 | TRBV12-3/TRBV12-4 | many | CASSSGTGRFYEQYF
TRBJ2-7 | TRBV9 | . | CASSVEGASYEQYF
TRBJ2-5 | TRBV5-1 | many | CASSLLTSGAQETQYF
TRBJ2-3 | TRBV11-2 | few | CASSYGTTDTQYF
TRBJ2-7 | TRBV20-1 | . | CSATGEAYEQYF
TRBJ2-1 | TRBV9 | . | CASSVEAGAPRSYNEQFF
TRBJ2-1 | TRBV7-6 | many | CASSTRASGSYNEQFF
TRBJ2-7 | TRBV28 | . | CASSFLRTGEQYF
TRBJ2-2 | TRBV20-1 | many | CSARQTLRSDTGELFF
TRBJ2-5 | TRBV9 | . | CASSVAAGAPETQYF
TRBJ1-1 | TRBV7-9 | few | CASSLAGNTEAFF
TRBJ1-1 | TRBV3-1 | . | CASSTFFGREAFF
TRBJ2-3 | TRBV18 | . | CASSPRGQNPDTQYF
TRBJ1-1 | TRBV20-1 | . | CSASRGTTEAFF
TRBJ2-3 | TRBV29-1 | few | CSVEGSGGSTDTQYF
TRBJ2-7 | TRBV6-5 | few | CASSYSLGQNEQYF
TRBJ2-1 | TRBV12-3/TRBV12-4 | many | CASSSTLTSGRVNEQFF
TRBJ2-5 | TRBV6-2/TRBV6-3 | . | CASSFGGIRETQYF
TRBJ1-1 | TRBV18 | many | CASSPPSSTGHTEAFF
TRBJ2-7 | TRBV5-5 | many | CASSPADRAYEQYF
TRBJ2-6 | TRBV6-5 | . | CASSLGTGSSGANVLTF
TRBJ2-5 | TRBV7-9 | medium-sized | CASSLGTSGQETQYF
TRBJ1-1 | TRBV20-1 | many | CSAQRGQGGTEAFF
TRBJ2-2 | TRBV7-9 | . | CASSLSGIWELFF
TRBJ1-4 | TRBV7-8 | many | CASSLGTASEKLFF
TRBJ2-7 | TRBV12-3/TRBV12-4 | . | CASSLIWTYEQYF
TRBJ2-2 | TRBV27 | few | CASSWTAGTGELFF
TRBJ2-1 | TRBV7-3 | many | CASSLAMEGEQFF
TRBJ2-1 | TRBV7-2 | . | CASSLGPGYNEQFF
TRBJ2-7 | TRBV30 | many | CAWSVGSLDSYEQYF
TRBJ2-7 | TRBV7-6 | few | CASSLGTSVYEQYF
TRBJ1-2 | TRBV4-3 | few | CASSQDLWFRGYGYTF
TRBJ1-5 | TRBV7-4 | few | CASSLVDTFRNQPQHF
TRBJ2-1 | TRBV20-1 | . | CSARDGIAGEVDNEQFF
TRBJ1-2 | TRBV5-1 | few | CASSFTQGFDGYTF
TRBJ2-7 | TRBV15 | few | CATSRGTAPYEQYF
TRBJ1-5 | TRBV6-2/TRBV6-3 | few | CASSLVFPRDQPQHF
TRBJ1-1 | TRBV6-2/TRBV6-3 | many | CASSSFPPGQGSEAFF
TRBJ1-5 | TRBV20-1 | . | CSASEGALDPPQHF